The 28 T cell receptor beta chains given below trace back to one sample, sequenced in a study of cytomegalovirus exposure and HLA in healthy donors. The PCR ran on 60 Vbeta and 13 Jbeta primers. The assay was immunoSEQ multiplex PCR, and TCRdb's table has in-frame clones only and misses some. The sample lists approximately 150,000 clones, just under 75% occurring once. Sequencing input: PBMCs. The receptors were gathered from a woman in her late teens or twenties in good health and CMV-seronegative.

The chain recombines TRBV7-2 with TRBJ2-7; possibly TRBD1 for D (6 bases). CDR1 and CDR2 from the germline V gene are SGHTA and FQGNSA. This CDR3 contains 12 residues. The ends were cut back, 5 bases at V and 5 bases at J, with 10 bases in the middle. The CDR3 DNA reads as TGTGCCAGCAGCCCGGACAGAAACGAGCAGTACTTC. Translation: CASSPDRNEQYF.

This clone was detected only once. The V call is TRBV5-1, the J call TRBJ2-2, with 7 bases matching TRBD2. V was clipped by 3 bases and J by 4 bases; unmatched bases: 6. CDR3 length equals 15 residues. Germline assignment: CDR1 SGHRS and CDR2 YFSETQ. CDR3 loop: CASSWWEGGTGELFF. CDR3 nucleotide sequence: TGCGCCAGCAGCTGGTGGGAGGGCGGCACCGGGGAGCTGTTTTTT.

The J gene is TRBJ2-1, the V gene TRBV29-1, with TRBD2 identical over 8 bases. The V gene end was trimmed by 6 bases and the J gene end by 8 bases; junction bases not matched to a gene: 9. The CDR3 sequence is 13 residues long. Germline V gene data show CDR1 as SQVTM and CDR2 as ANQGSEA. CDR3 region: CSVGTRLIDEQFF. In DNA form, the CDR3 reads TGCAGCGTGGGGACTAGACTTATAGATGAGCAGTTCTTC.

V usage is TRBV7-2 and J usage is TRBJ2-3; D might be TRBD2 (6 bases). The germline gives CDR1 SGHTA, CDR2 FQGNSA. The CDR3 is 14 residues long. Between the trimmed V and J ends, which lost 4 bases and 5 bases, there was a span of 13 bases. The CDR3 sequence: CASSYGLTGDTQYF. The CDR3 nucleotides are TGTGCCAGCAGCTACGGACTAACCGGAGATACGCAGTATTTT.

This clone came up once. The chain carries TRBV5-4 and TRBJ2-5, with 9 nucleotides matching TRBD1. The CDR3 covers 16 residues. V lost 5 bases and J lost 2; bases outside the gene matches: 10. Germline V CDR1 and CDR2: SGHNT, YYREEE (reference sequence). The DNA of the CDR3 is TGTGCCAGCAGTCCACAGGGGGCAAGACGGCAAGAGACCCAGTACTTC. It translates to CASSPQGARRQETQYF.

The chain couples TRBV6-1 to TRBJ1-6; TRBD1 agrees at 9 bases. Germline loops: CDR1 MNHNS, CDR2 SASEGT. The junction had 3 bases not matched to a gene; V was cut back by 7 bases and J by 5 bases. The length of the CDR3 is 14 residues. This CDR3 reads CASTGQGDNSPLHF. In DNA form, the CDR3 reads TGTGCCAGCACGGGACAGGGTGATAATTCACCCCTCCACTTT.

The gene calls are TRBV29-1 and TRBJ2-2, with 9 nucleotides matching TRBD1. V lost 6 bases and J lost 6; bases outside the gene matches: 11. Germline lookup yields CDR1 SQVTM and CDR2 ANQGSEA. The CDR3 is made up of 15 amino acids. The CDR3 nucleotides read TGCAGCGTGAAAGTGGGACAGGGTTTGGCCGGGGAGCTGTTTTTT. Translation gives CSVKVGQGLAGELFF.

About this clone itself: The germline gene is not matched at one end of the junction; a read error may be the cause. V usage is TRBV4-3 and J usage is TRBJ2-6, with D possibly matching TRBD1 (5 bases). This CDR3 comprises 16 residues. CDR1 and CDR2 (germline): LGHNA, YSLEER. CDR3 in DNA: TGCGCCAGCAGCCAAGTGATAAGTGTTGGGGCCAACGGCCTGACTTTC. It yields the protein CASSQVISVGANGLTF.

CDR3 DNA: TGTGCCAGTAGGGAGGGCAGTTTCACAGATACGCAGTATTTT. Amino acid sequence: CASREGSFTDTQYF. The gene calls are TRBV19 and TRBJ2-3, with D perhaps TRBD2 (6 bases). From germline, CDR1 is LNHDA and CDR2 SQIVND (reference sequence). V lost 6 bases, J lost 2 bases, and 12 bases lay in between. This CDR3 region has 14 residues.

Points on this clone: One end of the junction varies from germline; a read error may be responsible. The sample carries other DNA sequences with the same CDR3. This chain uses TRBV9 with TRBJ2-5, with D tentatively TRBD2 (6 bases). This CDR3 spans 15 amino acids. Germline assignment: CDR1 SGDLS and CDR2 YYNGEE. The CDR3 here is CASSVAAGWEETQYF. The CDR3 nucleotides are TGCGCCAGCAGCGTAGCGGCAGGATGGGAAGAGACCCAGTACTTC. The whole variable domain, filled in from reference TRBV9 and TRBJ2-5, reads DSGVTQTPKHLITATGQRVTLRCSPRSGDLSVYWYQQSLDQGLQFLIQYYNGEERAKGNILERFSAQQFPDLHSELNLSSLELGDSALYFCASSVAAGWEETQYFGPGTRLLVL.

The V gene is TRBV30, the J gene TRBJ1-1; possible D gene TRBD1, 5 bases. Per germline, CDR1 GTSNPN and CDR2 SVGIG (reference sequence). V was trimmed by 1 base and J by 10 bases, leaving 10 bases between them. This CDR3 contains 11 residues. For the CDR3, the DNA is TGTGCCTGGAGTGGGGGCGTGGGAGCTTTCTTT. As protein: CAWSGGVGAFF.

The rearrangement joins TRBV19 to TRBJ2-6; D gene unclear. Trimming shortened V by 3 bases and J by 0 bases, and 9 bases separated the two germline ends. The length of the CDR3 is 16 residues. Per germline, CDR1 LNHDA and CDR2 SQIVND (reference sequence). As DNA, the CDR3 is TGTGCCAGTAGTATCCGTACAGACTCTGGGGCCAACGTCCTGACTTTC. It specifies CASSIRTDSGANVLTF.

This clone was picked up a small number of times. The chain employs TRBV15 and TRBJ2-3; perhaps TRBD2 as D (6 bases). V shed 5 bases and J shed 2 bases, with 17 bases lying between them. The CDR3 is made up of 16 amino acids. Germline V gene sequence: CDR1 LNHNV, CDR2 YYDKDF (reference sequence). The CDR3 region is CATSPQWERVTDTQYF. As DNA, the CDR3 is TGTGCCACCAGCCCCCAGTGGGAGCGGGTCACAGATACGCAGTATTTT.

The chain recombines TRBV9 with TRBJ1-1; perhaps TRBD1 as D (5 bases). Germline lookup yields CDR1 SGDLS and CDR2 YYNGEE. V lost 0 bases and J 6 bases, leaving 6 bases between the germline ends. The CDR3 covers 12 residues. The CDR3 bases are TGTGCCAGCAGCGTAGCGGGGGCTGAAGCTTTCTTT. Protein: CASSVAGAEAFF.

As for this clone: An end of the junction differs from the germline gene, which may be a read error. The genes are TRBV7-9 and TRBJ2-1; weak D call: TRBD1 (5 bases). This CDR3 spans 16 amino acids. Germline values: CDR1 SEHNR, CDR2 FQNEAQ (reference sequence). In DNA form, the CDR3 reads TGTTCCAGCAGTTTGACCCCAGGGCTAGGGGCCAATGAGCAGTTCTTC. This sequence encodes CSSSLTPGLGANEQFF. Using reference TRBV7-9 and TRBJ2-1 for the parts outside the CDR3, the full variable domain is DTGVSQNPRHKITKRGQNVTFRCDPISEHNRLYWYRQTLGQGPEFLTYFQNEAQLEKSRLLSDRFSAERPKGSFSTLEIQRTEQGDSAMYLCSSSLTPGLGANEQFFGPGTRLTVL.

CDR3 protein: CASSLEFGGTGELFF. CDR3 coding DNA: TGCGCCAGCAGCTTGGAGTTTGGCGGCACCGGGGAGCTGTTTTTT. V usage is TRBV5-1 and J usage is TRBJ2-2; D remains unclear. This CDR3 comprises 15 residues. Germline assignment: CDR1 SGHRS and CDR2 YFSETQ. The ends were cut back, 0 bases at V and 4 bases at J, with 10 bases in the middle.

The V gene is TRBV7-9, the J gene TRBJ1-1, with 9 bases that match TRBD1. In germline, CDR1 is SEHNR, CDR2 FQNEAQ (reference sequence). The CDR3 covers 13 residues. After removal of 5 bases from V and 9 bases from J, the junction contained 7 bases not matched to a gene. The DNA of the CDR3 is TGTGCCAGCAGCACAGGACAGGGGAGGCAAGCTTTCTTT. Its translation: CASSTGQGRQAFF.

V and J are TRBV28 and TRBJ2-7; 7 nucleotides match TRBD1. This CDR3 contains 16 residues. Germline CDR1 reads MDHEN; CDR2 reads SYDVKM. J gave up 4 bases and V 6 bases, and 15 bases lay outside the gene matches. The CDR3 is CASSSQSTGVGYEQYF. DNA for the CDR3: TGTGCCAGCAGCTCCCAATCTACAGGGGTGGGGTACGAGCAGTACTTC. The full variable domain, rest sourced from reference TRBV28 and TRBJ2-7, is DVKVTQSSRYLVKRTGEKVFLECVQDMDHENMFWYRQDPGLGLRLIYFSYDVKMKEKGDIPEGYSVSREKKERFSLILESASTNQTSMYLCASSSQSTGVGYEQYFGPGTRLTVT.

This chain joins TRBV7-3 and TRBJ2-2; 8 bases map to TRBD1. CDR1 and CDR2 (germline): SGHTA, FQGTGA. V was pared by 5 bases and J by 6 bases, with 5 bases of the junction left unmatched. CDR3 length: 14 residues. This CDR3 is CASSLDRASGELFF. CDR3 bases: TGTGCCAGCAGCCTGGACAGGGCTTCCGGGGAGCTGTTTTTT.

The chain combines TRBV6-1 with TRBJ1-2; TRBD1 agrees at 7 bases. The V segment lost 2 bases and the J segment 5 bases; nucleotides outside the gene matches: 8. In germline, CDR1 is MNHNS, CDR2 SASEGT. The CDR3 consists of 15 residues. CDR3 loop: CASSERDRAGYGYTF. The CDR3 DNA follows: TGTGCCAGCAGTGAACGCGACAGGGCTGGGTATGGCTACACCTTC.

This chain connects TRBV11-3 to TRBJ2-7; no firm D call. CDR3 length: 17 amino acids. Deletions cut 5 bases from V and 4 bases from J, with 24 bases between. Per germline, CDR1 SGHNT and CDR2 YENEEA. DNA for the CDR3: TGTGCCAGCAGCGCCCGTGTAACCACCGGAGAAAGATACGAGCAGTACGTC. It specifies CASSARVTTGERYEQYV.

The V and J genes are TRBV9 and TRBJ2-3; the D is unclear. From germline, CDR1 is SGDLS and CDR2 YYNGEE. Trimming left V 0 bases short and J 0 bases short, with 8 bases between. The CDR3 spans 15 residues. The CDR3 spells CASSVDSMSTDTQYF. The DNA for the CDR3 is TGTGCCAGCAGCGTAGATAGCATGAGCACAGATACGCAGTATTTT.

The chain couples TRBV28 to TRBJ2-3; D is possibly TRBD1 (6 bases). CDR3 size: 16 residues. Trimming removed 4 bases at V and 1 base at J, with 15 bases between. In germline, CDR1 is MDHEN, CDR2 SYDVKM. The CDR3 loop is CASSSPAGAGTDTQYF. For the CDR3, the DNA is TGTGCCAGCAGTTCCCCCGCAGGGGCAGGCACAGATACGCAGTATTTT.

This rearrangement joins TRBV11-2 to TRBJ2-7; 7 bases agree with TRBD1. Per the germline V gene, CDR1 is SGHAT and CDR2 is FQNNGV. V gave up 2 bases and J gave up 5 bases; unmatched junction bases: 15. The CDR3 runs to 17 residues. Here the CDR3 reads CASSLHPTGSRVDEQYV. In nucleotides, the CDR3 is TGTGCCAGCAGCTTACATCCGACAGGGAGTAGAGTGGACGAGCAGTACGTC.

This clone was counted between two and nine times. The chain couples TRBV5-4 to TRBJ1-4, with 9 bases that match TRBD1. Germline V lookup: CDR1 SGHNT, CDR2 YYREEE (reference sequence). Trimming took 4 bases from V and 10 from J; bases not matched to a gene: 11. CDR3 size: 15 residues. The CDR3 sequence: CASSGDRAGNRKLFF. CDR3 coding DNA: TGTGCCAGCAGCGGGGACAGGGCGGGTAACAGAAAACTGTTTTTT.

In its sample, this clone was seen a few times. This sequence joins TRBV7-6 and TRBJ1-3; tentatively, D is TRBD1 (6 bases). From germline, CDR1 is SGHVS and CDR2 FNYEAQ. The V and J ends lost 2 bases and 3 bases respectively, with 17 bases between them. There are 17 residues in the CDR3. The CDR3 DNA reads TGTGCCAGCAGCTTACAACCAGGGGAAAGAAGTGGAAACACCATATATTTT. Encoded protein: CASSLQPGERSGNTIYF.

The chain employs TRBV6-1 and TRBJ1-5; D ambiguous. There are 13 residues in the CDR3. CDR1 and CDR2 (germline): MNHNS, SASEGT. V lost 4 bases, J lost 7 bases, and 11 bases lay in between. As DNA, the CDR3 is TGTGCCAGCAGTGGTAAGGGAGACCAGCCCCAGCATTTT. Encoded protein: CASSGKGDQPQHF.

The chain recombines TRBV29-1 with TRBJ2-7, with 11 bases aligning to TRBD1. V was pared by 7 bases and J by 6 bases, with 5 bases of the junction left unmatched. CDR1 is SQVTM, CDR2 ANQGSEA, per germline. The CDR3 has 12 residues. CDR3 DNA: TGCAGCGGGGGACAGGGGGTTTCCGAGCAGTACTTC. Protein product: CSGGQGVSEQYF.